The 14 T cell receptor beta chains listed next were all sequenced from one sample in a study of blood T cells in healthy people across ages. Primed by a sample-barcoded 5' primer and a J-beta primer mix, a second PCR proceeded for 7 to 11 cycles. TCRdb fed the 5' RACE reads into MiXCR, producing one record per CDR3 protein. The sample yields about 970,000 distinct CDR3 sequences, roughly 51% seen once. Specimen: blood. These receptors were taken from an older woman in good health.

This clonotype was counted between two and nine times. The V and J genes are TRBV2 and TRBJ2-1; 10 nucleotides match TRBD2. Germline CDR1 reads SNHLY; CDR2 reads FYNNEI. Unmatched junction bases numbered 8, after V lost 8 bases and J lost 7 bases. CDR3 size: 14 residues. As DNA, the CDR3 is TGTGCCAGCGAATATAGCGGGAGGTGGAATGAGCAGTTCTTC. It is translated as CASEYSGRWNEQFF.

This chain links TRBV4-1 with TRBJ1-4, with TRBD1 matching over 7 bases. This CDR3 has 15 residues. The germline V gene has CDR1 MGHRA and CDR2 YSYEKL. With V trimmed by 4 bases and J by 7 bases, 9 bases remained unmatched. CDR3: CASSLTGTVPEKLFF. The CDR3 DNA sequence: TGCGCCAGCAGCCTTACCGGGACAGTTCCTGAAAAACTGTTTTTT.

The chain uses TRBV6-6 and TRBJ2-2; 8 positions agree with TRBD1. The junction had 6 bases not matched to a gene; V was cut back by 5 bases and J by 4 bases. The CDR3 spans 15 residues. Germline loops: CDR1 MNHNY, CDR2 SVGAGI (reference sequence). The CDR3 coding sequence is TGTGCCAGCAGTAGGACAGGGAGGCTCACCGGGGAGCTGTTTTTT. Translated: CASSRTGRLTGELFF.

CDR3: CASSFKPGQASEKLFF. The CDR3 nucleotides read TGTGCCAGCAGTTTCAAGCCGGGACAGGCCAGTGAAAAACTGTTTTTT. V and J are TRBV27 and TRBJ1-4, with 8 bases fitting TRBD1. The length of the CDR3 is 16 residues. Unmatched junction bases numbered 10, after V lost 3 bases and J lost 7 bases. The germline V gene encodes CDR1 MNHEY and CDR2 SMNVEV (reference sequence).

This clonotype turned up a few times. Here the CDR3 DNA reads TGCGCCAGCAGCTTGACAACTAACACCGGGGAGCTGTTTTTT. Amino acids: CASSLTTNTGELFF. The rearrangement uses TRBV5-1 and TRBJ2-2; D uncertain. There are 14 residues in the CDR3. V lost 1 base, J lost 2 bases, and 6 bases lay in between. Germline V gene data show CDR1 as SGHRS and CDR2 as YFSETQ. Drawing the rest from reference TRBV5-1 and TRBJ2-2, the complete variable domain is KAGVTQTPRYLIKTRGQQVTLSCSPISGHRSVSWYQQTPGQGLQFLFEYFSETQRNKGNFPGRFSGRQFSNSRSEMNVSTLELGDSALYLCASSLTTNTGELFFGEGSRLTVL.

V usage is TRBV27 and J usage is TRBJ2-1; TRBD1 is a possible D gene (5 bases). Trimming took 7 bases from V and 7 from J, leaving 20 bases between them. The V gene's germline CDR1 is MNHEY and CDR2 SMNVEV (reference sequence). The CDR3 runs 15 residues. The CDR3 sequence: CASTAQTVPRNEQFF. Here the CDR3 DNA reads TGTGCCAGCACCGCCCAGACAGTCCCAAGGAATGAGCAGTTCTTC.

V and J are TRBV4-1 and TRBJ2-7; D ambiguous. This CDR3 contains 15 residues. Germline CDR1 is MGHRA and CDR2 is YSYEKL. Deletions cut 0 bases from V and 3 bases from J, with 12 bases between. CDR3 sequence (DNA): TGCGCCAGCAGCCAAGATGGCTACAGTTACTACGAGCAGTACTTC. Translation gives CASSQDGYSYYEQYF.

The CDR3, as DNA: TGTGCCAGCAGTCCCTTGCTGACTGCCCCTGAAGCTTTCTTT. It yields the protein CASSPLLTAPEAFF. This chain joins TRBV6-2 or TRBV6-3 and TRBJ1-1; no reliable D call. The CDR3 is made up of 14 amino acids. Trimming left V 5 bases short and J 6 bases short, with 16 bases between. Germline V gene sequence: CDR1 MNHEY, CDR2 SVGEGT.

The chain employs TRBV20-1 and TRBJ2-7; tentatively, D is TRBD1 (6 bases). The CDR3 sequence is 14 residues long. Trimming shortened V by 6 bases and J by 5 bases, and 20 bases separated the two germline ends. Germline-derived CDR1 and CDR2 are DFQATT and SNEGSKA (reference sequence). CDR3 sequence reads: CSAGFQGHIDEQYF. As DNA, the CDR3 is TGCAGTGCGGGCTTTCAGGGGCATATAGACGAGCAGTACTTC.

V is TRBV9 and J is TRBJ2-7; maybe TRBD1 (5 bases). This CDR3 has 14 residues. With 2 bases removed from V and 4 bases from J, the gap between germline ends came to 13 bases. Germline V gives CDR1 SGDLS, CDR2 YYNGEE. CDR3 coding DNA: TGTGCCAGCAGCGTGGGTGGGGCGTGGTACGAGCAGTACTTC. Residues: CASSVGGAWYEQYF.

V usage is TRBV5-1 and J usage is TRBJ2-5; 10 bases are a match to TRBD2. The V gene end was trimmed by 1 base and the J gene end by 2 bases; junction bases not matched to a gene: 5. The CDR3 runs to 16 residues. Germline V gives CDR1 SGHRS, CDR2 YFSETQ. CDR3 nucleotide sequence: TGCGCCAGCAGCTTGCACGGTAGCGGGGGGCAAGAGACCCAGTACTTC. Translation gives CASSLHGSGGQETQYF.

The chain combines TRBV29-1 with TRBJ2-6; D is unclear. The ends were cut back, 4 bases at V and 0 bases at J, with 7 bases in the middle. The CDR3 has 14 residues. Germline CDR1 reads SQVTM; CDR2 reads ANQGSEA. CDR3 DNA: TGCAGCGTTGCCACGCGCTCTGGGGCCAACGTCCTGACTTTC. Translating it yields CSVATRSGANVLTF.

This rearrangement joins TRBV12-3 or TRBV12-4 to TRBJ2-1; D tentatively reads TRBD1 or TRBD2 (5 bases each). This CDR3 spans 14 amino acids. Trimming removed 3 bases from V and 10 bases from J, with 16 bases in between. Here the CDR3 reads CASSFDSLGVEQFF. The CDR3 bases are TGTGCCAGCAGTTTCGACTCTCTGGGGGTCGAGCAGTTCTTC.

The V gene is TRBV6-5, the J gene TRBJ2-7; D may be TRBD2 (7 bases). Germline values: CDR1 MNHEY, CDR2 SVGAGI. The CDR3 spans 16 residues. Between the trimmed V and J ends, which lost 0 bases and 2 bases, there was a span of 14 bases. The CDR3: CASSYSWRGPTYEQYF. The CDR3 DNA reads as TGTGCCAGCAGTTACTCGTGGCGGGGGCCAACCTACGAGCAGTACTTC.